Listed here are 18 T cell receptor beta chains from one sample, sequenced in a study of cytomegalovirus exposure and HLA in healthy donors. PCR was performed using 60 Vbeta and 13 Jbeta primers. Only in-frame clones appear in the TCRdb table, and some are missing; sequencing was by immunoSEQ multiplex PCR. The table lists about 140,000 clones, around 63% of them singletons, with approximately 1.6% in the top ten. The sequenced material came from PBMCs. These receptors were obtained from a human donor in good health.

The CDR3 sequence is CASSLDPGGSYEQYF. The CDR3 DNA sequence: TGCGCCAGCAGCTTGGATCCAGGAGGAAGCTACGAGCAGTACTTC. The chain recombines TRBV5-1 with TRBJ2-7; possibly TRBD2 for D (5 bases). The V and J ends lost 0 bases and 3 bases respectively, with 13 bases between them. The CDR3 consists of 15 residues. The germline V gene encodes CDR1 SGHRS and CDR2 YFSETQ.

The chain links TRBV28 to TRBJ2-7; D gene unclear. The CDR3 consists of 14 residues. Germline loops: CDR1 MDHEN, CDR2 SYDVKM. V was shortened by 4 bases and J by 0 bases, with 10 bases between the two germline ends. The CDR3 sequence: CASSSGSHSYEQYF. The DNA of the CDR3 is TGTGCCAGCAGTTCCGGGTCTCACTCCTACGAGCAGTACTTC.

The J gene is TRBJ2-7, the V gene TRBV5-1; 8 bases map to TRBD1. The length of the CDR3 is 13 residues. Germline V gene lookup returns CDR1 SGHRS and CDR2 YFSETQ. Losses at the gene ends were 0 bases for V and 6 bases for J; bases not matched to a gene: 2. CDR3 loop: CASSLAQGGEQYF. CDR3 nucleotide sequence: TGCGCCAGCAGCTTGGCACAGGGGGGCGAGCAGTACTTC.

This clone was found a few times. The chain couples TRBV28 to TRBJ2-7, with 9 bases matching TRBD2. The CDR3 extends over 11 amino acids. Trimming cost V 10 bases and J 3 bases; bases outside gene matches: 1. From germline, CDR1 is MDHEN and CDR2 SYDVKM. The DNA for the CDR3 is TGTGCCATTAGCGGGAGCTACGAGCAGTACTTC. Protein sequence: CAISGSYEQYF.

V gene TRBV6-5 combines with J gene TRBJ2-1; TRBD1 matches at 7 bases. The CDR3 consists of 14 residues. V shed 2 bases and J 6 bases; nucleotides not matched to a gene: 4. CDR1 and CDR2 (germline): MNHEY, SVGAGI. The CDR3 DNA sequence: TGTGCCAGCAGTTACAAGGGGGCGGTCAATGAGCAGTTCTTC. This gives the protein CASSYKGAVNEQFF.

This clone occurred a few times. The CDR3 sequence: CASSQAGAEAFF. CDR3 nucleotides: TGCGCCAGCAGCCAAGCGGGGGCCGAAGCTTTCTTT. The chain carries TRBV5-1 and TRBJ1-1; possible D gene TRBD1, 6 bases. The CDR3 loop spans 12 amino acids. Between the trimmed V and J ends, which lost 4 bases and 8 bases, there was a span of 12 bases. CDR1 and CDR2 from the germline V gene are SGHRS and YFSETQ.

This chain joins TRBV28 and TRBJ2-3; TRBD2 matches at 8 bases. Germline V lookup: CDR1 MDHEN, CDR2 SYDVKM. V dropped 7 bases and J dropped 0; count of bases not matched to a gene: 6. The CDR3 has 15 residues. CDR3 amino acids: CASNESGGSTDTQYF. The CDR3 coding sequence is TGTGCCAGCAACGAAAGCGGGGGAAGCACAGATACGCAGTATTTT.

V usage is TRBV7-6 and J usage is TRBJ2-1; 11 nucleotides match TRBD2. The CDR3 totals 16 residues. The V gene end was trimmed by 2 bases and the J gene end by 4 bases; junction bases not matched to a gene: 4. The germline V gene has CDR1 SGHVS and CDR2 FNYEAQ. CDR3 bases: TGTGCCAGCAGCTTAAAGACTAGCGGGACATACAATGAGCAGTTCTTC. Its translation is CASSLKTSGTYNEQFF.

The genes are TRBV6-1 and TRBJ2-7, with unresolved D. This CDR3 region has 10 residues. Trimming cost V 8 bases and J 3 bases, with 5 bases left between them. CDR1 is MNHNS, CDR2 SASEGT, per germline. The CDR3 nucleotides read TGTGCCAGCCACAGCTACGAGCAGTACTTC. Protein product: CASHSYEQYF.

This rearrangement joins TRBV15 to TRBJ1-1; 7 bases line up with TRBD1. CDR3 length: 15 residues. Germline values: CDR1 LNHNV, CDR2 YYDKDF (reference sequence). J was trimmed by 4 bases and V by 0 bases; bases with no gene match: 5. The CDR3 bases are TGTGCCACCAGCAGAGATCCCGACAGGGCCACTGAAGCTTTCTTT. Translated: CATSRDPDRATEAFF.

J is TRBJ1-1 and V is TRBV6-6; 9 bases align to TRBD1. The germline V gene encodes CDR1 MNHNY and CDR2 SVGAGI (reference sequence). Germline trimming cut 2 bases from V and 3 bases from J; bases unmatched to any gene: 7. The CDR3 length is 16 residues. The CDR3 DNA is TGTGCCAGCAGTTACGGGCCGGGACAGGGAGACACTGAAGCTTTCTTT. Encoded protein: CASSYGPGQGDTEAFF.

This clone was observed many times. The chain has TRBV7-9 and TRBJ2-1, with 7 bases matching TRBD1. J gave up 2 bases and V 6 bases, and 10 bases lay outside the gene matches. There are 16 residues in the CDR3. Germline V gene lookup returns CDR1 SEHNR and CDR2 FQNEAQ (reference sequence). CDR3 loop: CASRITQRGPYNEQFF. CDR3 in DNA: TGTGCCAGCAGAATTACCCAGAGGGGGCCCTACAATGAGCAGTTCTTC.

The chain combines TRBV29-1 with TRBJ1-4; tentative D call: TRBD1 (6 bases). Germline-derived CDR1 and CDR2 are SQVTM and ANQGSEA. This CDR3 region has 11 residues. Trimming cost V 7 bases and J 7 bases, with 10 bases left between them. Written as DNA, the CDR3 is TGCAGCGGGACAGAGGGTGAAAAACTGTTTTTT. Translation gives CSGTEGEKLFF.

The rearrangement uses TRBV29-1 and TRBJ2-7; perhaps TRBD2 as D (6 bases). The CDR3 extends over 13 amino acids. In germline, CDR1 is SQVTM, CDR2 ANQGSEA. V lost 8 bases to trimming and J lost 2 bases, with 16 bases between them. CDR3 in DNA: TGCAGCTTTTGGTCTAGCGCTACCTACGAGCAGTACTTC. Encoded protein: CSFWSSATYEQYF.

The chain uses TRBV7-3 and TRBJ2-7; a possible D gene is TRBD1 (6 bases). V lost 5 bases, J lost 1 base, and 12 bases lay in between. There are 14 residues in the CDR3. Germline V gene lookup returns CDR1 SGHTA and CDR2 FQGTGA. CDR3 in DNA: TGTGCCAGCAGCGTCACAGGGAGTTCCTACGAGCAGTACTTC. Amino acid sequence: CASSVTGSSYEQYF.

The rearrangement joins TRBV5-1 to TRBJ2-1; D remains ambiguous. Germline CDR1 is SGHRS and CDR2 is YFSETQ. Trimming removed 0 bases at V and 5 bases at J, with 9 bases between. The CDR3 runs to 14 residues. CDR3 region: CASSLAISNNEQFF. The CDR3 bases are TGCGCCAGCAGCTTGGCCATTAGTAACAATGAGCAGTTCTTC.

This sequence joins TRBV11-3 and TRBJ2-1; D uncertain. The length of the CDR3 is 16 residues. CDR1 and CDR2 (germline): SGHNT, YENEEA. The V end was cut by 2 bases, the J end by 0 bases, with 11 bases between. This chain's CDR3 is CASSLSPGGSYNEQFF. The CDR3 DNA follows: TGTGCCAGCAGCTTATCTCCTGGCGGCTCCTACAATGAGCAGTTCTTC.

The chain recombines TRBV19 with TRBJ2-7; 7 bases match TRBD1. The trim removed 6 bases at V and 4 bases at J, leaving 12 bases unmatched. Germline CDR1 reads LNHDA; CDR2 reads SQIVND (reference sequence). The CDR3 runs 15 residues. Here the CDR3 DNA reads TGTGCCAGTAGCGAGAGAGGGGCAGGGGGTTACGAGCAGTACTTC. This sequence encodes CASSERGAGGYEQYF.